The 22 T cell receptor beta chains reported below all come from one sample, sequenced in a study of T cell responses to AZD1222 COVID-19 vaccine. Clones were read by immunoSEQ multiplex PCR, and TCRdb kept only the in-frame ones, dropping some. The repertoire holds 150,000 or so clones, around 91% seen once, with roughly 6% in the top ten. The material was peripheral blood, obtained 28 days after the second AZD1222 dose. These receptors were collected from an adult who received the AZD1222 COVID-19 vaccine.

Comment on this clone: One junction end does not reproduce the germline sequence, and a read error may be involved. The chain has TRBV7-2 and TRBJ1-2; D uncertain. Germline CDR1 and CDR2: SGHTA and FQGNSA. The CDR3 sequence is 16 residues long. CDR3 sequence reads: CASRLDGAIRPYGYTF. The CDR3 DNA reads as TGTGCCAGCAGGTTAGACGGAGCTATTAGGCCCTATGGCTACACCTTC.

Comments on this clone: Other DNA variants within this sample encode the same CDR3. The CDR3 DNA is TGTGCCAGCAGTGAAGTAGGGAACACCATATATTTT. Protein: CASSEVGNTIYF. The chain recombines TRBV2 with TRBJ1-3, with unresolved D. Germline assignment: CDR1 SNHLY and CDR2 FYNNEI. The V gene lost 1 base and the J gene lost 7 bases, with 5 bases spanning the gap. The CDR3 loop spans 12 amino acids.

This clone was counted only a few times. This chain joins TRBV5-1 and TRBJ1-4; D not certain. The germline CDR1 and CDR2 sequences are SGHRS and YFSETQ. CDR3 length: 15 residues. V was trimmed by 0 bases and J by 3 bases, leaving 9 bases between them. CDR3 nucleotide sequence: TGCGCCAGCAGCTTGGGCGCCCGAGCTAATGAAAAACTGTTTTTT. Its protein is CASSLGARANEKLFF.

The chain couples TRBV5-1 to TRBJ2-5; TRBD2 agrees at 8 bases. The V gene's germline CDR1 is SGHRS and CDR2 YFSETQ. This CDR3 is 14 amino acids long. Losses at the gene ends were 4 bases for V and 3 bases for J; bases not matched to a gene: 5. CDR3 residues: CASSREGRKETQYF. The CDR3 DNA follows: TGCGCCAGCAGCCGGGAGGGCAGGAAAGAGACCCAGTACTTC. The full variable domain, rest sourced from reference TRBV5-1 and TRBJ2-5, is KAGVTQTPRYLIKTRGQQVTLSCSPISGHRSVSWYQQTPGQGLQFLFEYFSETQRNKGNFPGRFSGRQFSNSRSEMNVSTLELGDSALYLCASSREGRKETQYFGPGTRLLVL.

The rearrangement links TRBV28 to TRBJ2-1, with 7 bases aligning to TRBD1. CDR1 MDHEN and CDR2 SYDVKM come from the germline V gene. The CDR3 sequence is 14 residues long. V dropped 9 bases and J dropped 1; count of bases not matched to a gene: 6. As DNA, the CDR3 is TGTGCCAGTCAGGGGGTTCCATCCTACAATGAGCAGTTCTTC. This translates into CASQGVPSYNEQFF.

CDR3 residues: CASTRGGSAGELFF. The DNA of the CDR3 is TGTGCCAGCACCCGGGGGGGGAGCGCCGGGGAGCTGTTTTTT. The V gene is TRBV11-3, the J gene TRBJ2-2; 8 bases map to TRBD2. The junction had 7 bases not matched to a gene; V was cut back by 7 bases and J by 6 bases. This CDR3 is built from 14 residues. The germline V gene encodes CDR1 SGHNT and CDR2 YENEEA.

The rearrangement links TRBV28 to TRBJ1-5; 8 nucleotides align to TRBD1. The CDR3 sequence is 15 residues long. J lost 6 bases, V lost 4 bases, and 8 bases had no gene match. Germline V lookup: CDR1 MDHEN, CDR2 SYDVKM. CDR3: CASSSTGEGVQPQHF. The CDR3 DNA sequence: TGTGCCAGCAGTTCGACAGGGGAGGGGGTTCAGCCCCAGCATTTT. Full variable domain (rest looked up from reference TRBV28 and TRBJ1-5): DVKVTQSSRYLVKRTGEKVFLECVQDMDHENMFWYRQDPGLGLRLIYFSYDVKMKEKGDIPEGYSVSREKKERFSLILESASTNQTSMYLCASSSTGEGVQPQHFGDGTRLSIL.

The CDR3 DNA is TGCGCCAGCAGCTTGGTCTCAGGGGGAGTCTCTGGAAACACCATATATTTT. This codes for CASSLVSGGVSGNTIYF. The rearrangement joins TRBV5-1 to TRBJ1-3; 7 bases map to TRBD1. The ends lost 0 bases at V and 0 bases at J; junction bases unmatched: 6. Germline V CDR1 and CDR2: SGHRS, YFSETQ. This CDR3 region has 17 residues.

CDR3 coding DNA: TGTGCCAGCAGTGAATGGGGACAGGGAGGCTCTGAAGCTTTCTTT. The encoded protein is CASSEWGQGGSEAFF. V gene TRBV6-4 combines with J gene TRBJ1-1, with TRBD1 matching 9 bases. The CDR3 consists of 15 residues. Germline loops: CDR1 MRHNA, CDR2 SNTAGT. Trimming removed 3 bases from V and 6 bases from J; junction bases left unmatched: 8.

The V and J genes are TRBV3-1 (or the pseudogene TRBV3-2) and TRBJ2-1; either TRBD1 or TRBD2 may fit D (5 bases each). The length of the CDR3 is 14 residues. Germline-derived CDR1 and CDR2 are LGHDT and YNNKEL (reference sequence). The V end was cut by 4 bases, the J end by 9 bases, with 16 bases between. As DNA, the CDR3 is TGTGCCAGCAGCCCGGGACCAACACCCAGTGAGCAGTTCTTC. This codes for CASSPGPTPSEQFF.

A note on this clone: At one end, the junction sequence differs from germline, possibly due to a read error. This chain uses TRBV12-3 or TRBV12-4 with TRBJ2-5; TRBD1 is a possible D gene (5 bases). There are 13 residues in the CDR3. CDR3 region: CASRLGAQETQYF. The CDR3 DNA reads as TGTGCCAGCAGATTAGGGGCCCAAGAGACCCAGTACTTC.

The chain has TRBV7-9 and TRBJ2-7; no firm D call. The CDR3 loop spans 17 amino acids. The V and J ends lost 2 bases and 2 bases respectively, with 19 bases between them. Germline CDR1 reads SEHNR; CDR2 reads FQNEAQ (reference sequence). CDR3 DNA sequence: TGTGCCAGCAGCTTAAAGCCCTCCCGGCTCATTCCCTACGAGCAGTACTTC. This translates into CASSLKPSRLIPYEQYF.

This clone appeared a single time. This chain joins TRBV3-1 (or the pseudogene TRBV3-2) and TRBJ1-6; a weak D match, TRBD1 (6 bases). This CDR3 is built from 15 residues. Germline values: CDR1 LGHDT, CDR2 YNNKEL (reference sequence). V dropped 0 bases and J dropped 9 bases, with 12 bases sitting between them. The CDR3 DNA reads TGTGCCAGCAGCCAAGATCCAGGGGTCGGTTCACCCCTCCACTTT. It specifies CASSQDPGVGSPLHF.

V and J are TRBV30 and TRBJ2-1; 11 bases align to TRBD2. The germline V gene has CDR1 GTSNPN and CDR2 SVGIG (reference sequence). This CDR3 spans 18 amino acids. J lost 10 bases, V lost 2 bases, and 19 bases had no gene match. The CDR3 region is CAWSILSITSGRRGEQFF. CDR3 DNA sequence: TGTGCCTGGAGTATCCTCTCCATAACTAGCGGGAGAAGAGGCGAGCAGTTCTTC.

The genes are TRBV4-3 and TRBJ2-4; tentatively, D is TRBD1 (5 bases). The CDR3 is 19 amino acids. Germline loops: CDR1 LGHNA, CDR2 YSLEER. V was pared by 0 bases and J by 0 bases, with 18 bases between. The CDR3 here is CASSQDLRVKNLAKNIQYF. The DNA for the CDR3 is TGCGCCAGCAGCCAAGATCTCAGGGTGAAAAATCTAGCCAAAAACATTCAGTACTTC.

The V call is TRBV27, the J call TRBJ2-7; 12 bases align to TRBD2. In germline, CDR1 is MNHEY, CDR2 SMNVEV (reference sequence). The V and J ends lost 6 bases and 7 bases, in that order; junction bases with no gene match: 7. The CDR3 is made up of 14 amino acids. The CDR3 DNA sequence: TGTGCCAGCAGAAGACTAGCGGGAGCGGGGGAGCAGTACTTC. The encoded protein is CASRRLAGAGEQYF.

V gene TRBV6-5 combines with J gene TRBJ1-5, with a tentative D call TRBD1 (5 bases). This CDR3 has 15 amino acids. Trimming took 0 bases from V and 4 from J, leaving 10 bases between them. CDR1 and CDR2 from the germline V gene are MNHEY and SVGAGI. The CDR3: CASSYSASGNQPQHF. Written as DNA, the CDR3 is TGTGCCAGCAGTTACTCAGCGTCAGGGAATCAGCCCCAGCATTTT.

The chain employs TRBV3-1 (or the pseudogene TRBV3-2) and TRBJ2-7, with D hard to call. The V end was cut by 4 bases, the J end by 8 bases, with 9 bases between. Per germline, CDR1 LGHDT and CDR2 YNNKEL (reference sequence). The CDR3 spans 11 residues. In nucleotides, the CDR3 is TGTGCCAGCAGCCTAGGATGGCAGCAGTACTTC. Encoded protein: CASSLGWQQYF.

This chain uses TRBV6-5 with TRBJ2-2; 9 nucleotides align to TRBD1. Trimming took 7 bases from V and 5 from J; bases not matched to a gene: 8. Germline V lookup: CDR1 MNHEY, CDR2 SVGAGI. The CDR3 totals 15 residues. CDR3 in DNA: TGTGCCAGCAAGGTTGGACAGGGGAGGACCGGGGAGCTGTTTTTT. This codes for CASKVGQGRTGELFF.

This chain uses TRBV6-5 with TRBJ2-1; D perhaps matches TRBD2 (5 bases). The CDR3 loop spans 14 amino acids. Trimming pared 6 bases from V and 0 bases from J, leaving 9 bases between. Looked up from germline, CDR1 is MNHEY and CDR2 is SVGAGI. DNA of the CDR3: TGTGCCAGCAGAACTAGTAGCTCCTACAATGAGCAGTTCTTC. It translates to CASRTSSSYNEQFF.

Only a few counts were recorded for this clone. This sequence joins TRBV2 and TRBJ1-3; no clear D. The CDR3 covers 14 residues. V lost 6 bases, J lost 2 bases, and 11 bases lay in between. In germline, CDR1 is SNHLY, CDR2 FYNNEI. CDR3 DNA sequence: TGTGCCAGCAGCGCCAGGACGGCTGGAAACACCATATATTTT. Protein: CASSARTAGNTIYF.

The chain has TRBV6-1 and TRBJ1-2; the match to TRBD1 covers 11 bases. Trimming removed 2 bases from V and 7 bases from J; junction bases left unmatched: 6. Germline values: CDR1 MNHNS, CDR2 SASEGT. This CDR3 spans 15 amino acids. As DNA, the CDR3 is TGTGCCAGCAGTGAAAAACACGGACAGGGGGCTGGCTACACCTTC. As protein: CASSEKHGQGAGYTF.